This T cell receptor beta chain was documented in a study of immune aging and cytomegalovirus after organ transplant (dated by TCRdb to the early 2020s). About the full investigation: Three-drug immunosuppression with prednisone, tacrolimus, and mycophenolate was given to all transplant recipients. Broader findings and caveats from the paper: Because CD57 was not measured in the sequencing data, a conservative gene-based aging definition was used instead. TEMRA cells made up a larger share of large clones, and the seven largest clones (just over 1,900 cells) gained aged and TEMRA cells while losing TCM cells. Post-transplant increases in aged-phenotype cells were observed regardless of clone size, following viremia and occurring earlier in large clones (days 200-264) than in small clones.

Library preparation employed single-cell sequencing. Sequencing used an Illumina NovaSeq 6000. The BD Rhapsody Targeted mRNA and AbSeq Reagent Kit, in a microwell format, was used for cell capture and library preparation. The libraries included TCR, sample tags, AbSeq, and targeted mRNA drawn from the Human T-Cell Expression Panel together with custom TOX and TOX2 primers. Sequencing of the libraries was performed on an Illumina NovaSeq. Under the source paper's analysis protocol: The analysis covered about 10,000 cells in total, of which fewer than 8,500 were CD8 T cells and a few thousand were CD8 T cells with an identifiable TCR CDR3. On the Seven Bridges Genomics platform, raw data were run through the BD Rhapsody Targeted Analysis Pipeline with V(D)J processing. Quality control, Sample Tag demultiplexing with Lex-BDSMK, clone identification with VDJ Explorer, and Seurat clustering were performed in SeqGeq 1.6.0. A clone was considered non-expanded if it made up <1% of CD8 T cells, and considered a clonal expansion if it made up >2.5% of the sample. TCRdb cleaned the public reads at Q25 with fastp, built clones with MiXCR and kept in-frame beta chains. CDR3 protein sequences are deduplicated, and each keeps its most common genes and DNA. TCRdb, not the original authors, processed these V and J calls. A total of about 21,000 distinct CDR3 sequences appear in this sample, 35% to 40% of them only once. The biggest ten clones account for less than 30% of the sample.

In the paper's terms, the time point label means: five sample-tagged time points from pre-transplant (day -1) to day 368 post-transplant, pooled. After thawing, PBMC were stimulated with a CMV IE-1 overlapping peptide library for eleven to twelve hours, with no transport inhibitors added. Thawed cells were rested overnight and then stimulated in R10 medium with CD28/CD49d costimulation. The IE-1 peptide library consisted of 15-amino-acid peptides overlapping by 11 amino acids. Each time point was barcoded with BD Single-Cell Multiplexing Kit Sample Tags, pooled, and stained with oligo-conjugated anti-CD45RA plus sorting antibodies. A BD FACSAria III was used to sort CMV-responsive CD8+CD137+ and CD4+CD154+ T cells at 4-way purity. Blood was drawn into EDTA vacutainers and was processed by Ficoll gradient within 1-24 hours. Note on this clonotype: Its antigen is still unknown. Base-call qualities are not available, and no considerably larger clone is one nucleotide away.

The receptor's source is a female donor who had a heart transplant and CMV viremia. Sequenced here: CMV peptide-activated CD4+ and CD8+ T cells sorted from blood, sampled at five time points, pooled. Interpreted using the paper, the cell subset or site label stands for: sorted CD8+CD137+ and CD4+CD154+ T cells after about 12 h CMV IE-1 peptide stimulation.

The DNA sequence reads TGTGCCACCGGGCAGACACTAGCGGGAGTACGAGAGACCCAGTACTTC. Its amino acids are CATGQTLAGVRETQYF. This chain joins TRBV24-1 to TRBJ2-5; TRBD2 fits 11 bases in the junction. From the cysteine up to the phenylalanine, the CDR3 has a length of 16 residues. This entry keeps only the CDR3 DNA: 48 bases, framed from base 1. CDR1 and CDR2 are drawn from the germline V gene: KGHDR, SFDVKD. V and J are trimmed by 9 bases and 4 bases, and the gene matches miss 12 bases of the junction.